This entry lists 25 T cell receptor beta chains sequenced from one sample in a study of blood T cell repertoires in COVID-19. The data were produced by immunoSEQ multiplex PCR, yet TCRdb's version contains in-frame clones alone and is incomplete. Among approximately 200,000 clones listed, around nine tenths were seen once. The sequencing input was PBMCs or T cells enriched from blood (not recorded which). The origin of the receptors is a man aged 25 to 45 who had recovered from COVID-19.

This clone was detected only once. The chain couples TRBV6-5 to TRBJ1-1, with a possible D match to TRBD1 (5 bases). The germline V and J ends were trimmed by 6 bases and 4 bases, with 18 bases remaining between them. The V gene's germline CDR1 is MNHEY and CDR2 SVGAGI. This CDR3 comprises 15 residues. CDR3 sequence (DNA): TGTGCCAGCAGGACCCCAGGGTTAGGTGGCACTGAAGCTTTCTTT. Translated, it gives CASRTPGLGGTEAFF.

This chain connects TRBV28 to TRBJ1-2; 7 nucleotides line up with TRBD1. Trimming cost V 3 bases and J 4 bases; bases outside gene matches: 14. The CDR3 is 17 residues long. In germline, CDR1 is MDHEN, CDR2 SYDVKM. CDR3 nucleotides: TGTGCCAGCAGTTTGTTTCGGCCGGGACAGTCGTTCTATGGCTACACCTTC. It yields the protein CASSLFRPGQSFYGYTF.

V gene TRBV5-1 combines with J gene TRBJ1-4; D not certain. V lost 1 base, J lost 5 bases, and 9 bases lay in between. Germline V lookup: CDR1 SGHRS, CDR2 YFSETQ. This CDR3 is built from 14 residues. The CDR3 spells CASSLNGVNEKLFF. Here the CDR3 DNA reads TGCGCCAGCAGCTTGAACGGGGTAAATGAAAAACTGTTTTTT.

The CDR3 protein is CASGLRPGTVNTEAFF. CDR3 nucleotide sequence: TGTGCTAGTGGTTTGAGACCCGGGACAGTGAACACTGAAGCTTTCTTT. The chain carries TRBV12-5 and TRBJ1-1, with 7 bases that match TRBD1. Germline assignment: CDR1 LGHNT and CDR2 FRNRAP. V dropped 2 bases and J dropped 0; count of bases not matched to a gene: 6. This CDR3 is built from 16 residues. Full variable domain (remainder filled in from reference TRBV12-5 and TRBJ1-1): DARVTQTPRHKVTEMGQEVTMRCQPILGHNTVFWYRQTMMQGLELLAYFRNRAPLDDSGMPKDRFSAEMPDATLATLKIQPSEPRDSAVYFCASGLRPGTVNTEAFFGQGTRLTVV.

This chain uses TRBV19 with TRBJ1-4, with D perhaps matching TRBD1 (5 bases). Germline lookup yields CDR1 LNHDA and CDR2 SQIVND (reference sequence). The V end lost 3 bases, the J end lost 4 bases, and 12 bases lay between the germline ends. The CDR3 spans 15 residues. The CDR3 region has the DNA TGTGCCAGTAGTATCAGGGAATCGGGTAATGAAAAACTGTTTTTT. It codes for CASSIRESGNEKLFF.

V usage is TRBV9 and J usage is TRBJ1-1, with D unclear. Trimming removed 2 bases from V and 2 bases from J, with 19 bases in between. The germline CDR1 and CDR2 sequences are SGDLS and YYNGEE. The CDR3 has 17 amino acids. CDR3: CASSVGALTSRNTEAFF. The CDR3 bases are TGTGCCAGCAGCGTGGGAGCTCTGACTTCGCGCAACACTGAAGCTTTCTTT.

The J gene is TRBJ1-5, the V gene TRBV2, with D perhaps TRBD1 (6 bases). Trimming removed 3 bases at V and 7 bases at J, with 19 bases between. The length of the CDR3 is 16 residues. Germline V lookup: CDR1 SNHLY, CDR2 FYNNEI. The CDR3 DNA is TGTGCCAGCAGTGAGCGCCTGTTCACAGGGAAACAGCCCCAGCATTTT. It yields the protein CASSERLFTGKQPQHF.

The gene calls are TRBV6-5 and TRBJ1-5, with TRBD1 matching over 8 bases. Germline CDR1 is MNHEY and CDR2 is SVGAGI. The CDR3 is 15 amino acids. V shed 0 bases and J 4 bases; nucleotides not matched to a gene: 2. This chain's CDR3 is CASSYSWTGNQPQHF. The CDR3 DNA follows: TGTGCCAGCAGTTACTCCTGGACAGGGAATCAGCCCCAGCATTTT.

The J gene is TRBJ2-2, the V gene TRBV10-3, with TRBD1 matching over 7 bases. The CDR3 consists of 15 residues. From germline, CDR1 is ENHRY and CDR2 SYGVKD. J lost 1 base, V lost 6 bases, and 5 bases had no gene match. CDR3 nucleotide sequence: TGTGCCATCAGGAGGGGGCTGCAGAACACCGGGGAGCTGTTTTTT. This gives the protein CAIRRGLQNTGELFF.

V is TRBV24-1 and J is TRBJ2-7, with 9 bases fitting TRBD1. V was pared by 0 bases and J by 9 bases, with 8 bases of the junction left unmatched. Germline-derived CDR1 and CDR2 are KGHDR and SFDVKD. CDR3 size: 15 residues. CDR3 region: CATSDLGQGIPWQYF. The CDR3 DNA reads TGTGCCACCAGTGATTTGGGACAGGGGATCCCTTGGCAGTACTTC.

The genes are TRBV29-1 and TRBJ2-3; 14 nucleotides agree with TRBD2. V shed 5 bases, J shed 4 bases, and the junction held 2 bases outside the gene matches. Germline CDR1 is SQVTM and CDR2 is ANQGSEA. This CDR3 has 14 residues. The DNA of the CDR3 is TGCAGCGTTTCGACTAGCGGGAGGGCAGATACGCAGTATTTT. Residues: CSVSTSGRADTQYF.

J is TRBJ2-3 and V is TRBV1; the DNA was not used to check the table's D call, TRBD2. TRBV1 is recorded as a pseudogene. CDR3 size: 16 residues. CDR3 protein: CTSSQKSGACTDTQYF. In DNA, the CDR3 is TGCACCAGCAGCCAGAAGAGCGGGGCCTGCACAGATACGCAGTATTTT.

J is TRBJ2-3 and V is TRBV29-1; D is perhaps TRBD2 (6 bases). With 7 bases removed from V and 0 bases from J, the gap between germline ends came to 14 bases. The CDR3 has 14 residues. Germline CDR1 and CDR2: SQVTM and ANQGSEA. CDR3 sequence: CSARGAVSTDTQYF. Written as DNA, the CDR3 is TGCAGCGCCCGCGGGGCAGTCAGCACAGATACGCAGTATTTT.

This clone was observed a single time. The chain joins TRBV7-3 to TRBJ2-1; D uncertain. The CDR3 runs 13 residues. Germline lookup yields CDR1 SGHTA and CDR2 FQGTGA. The V end lost 0 bases, the J end lost 4 bases, and 4 bases lay between the germline ends. The CDR3 reads CASSLTTYNEQFF. CDR3 nucleotide sequence: TGTGCCAGCAGCTTAACGACTTACAATGAGCAGTTCTTC.

CDR3 amino acids: CASSETQGGPTDLYGYTF. The CDR3 bases are TGTGCCAGCAGTGAAACCCAGGGAGGCCCTACGGACCTCTATGGCTACACCTTC. J is TRBJ1-2 and V is TRBV25-1; tentatively, D is TRBD1 (5 bases). This CDR3 comprises 18 residues. Germline V gene data show CDR1 as MGHDK and CDR2 as SYGVNS. V lost 2 bases to trimming and J lost 4 bases, with 23 bases between them.

The chain employs TRBV30 and TRBJ1-1, with D perhaps TRBD1 (6 bases). Germline V gene data show CDR1 as GTSNPN and CDR2 as SVGIG (reference sequence). V was clipped by 3 bases and J by 1 base, with 12 bases between them. The CDR3 spans 14 residues. The CDR3 loop reads CAWRNPRGNTEAFF. CDR3 DNA: TGTGCCTGGAGGAATCCCAGGGGGAACACTGAAGCTTTCTTT.

The chain uses TRBV2 and TRBJ2-3; 9 bases are shared with TRBD2. Losses at the gene ends were 5 bases for V and 5 bases for J; bases not matched to a gene: 8. Germline V gene sequence: CDR1 SNHLY, CDR2 FYNNEI. The CDR3 contains 15 residues. The CDR3 bases are TGTGCCAGCAGTCCTGGAGGCGGGAGGGAAGATACGCAGTATTTT. It specifies CASSPGGGREDTQYF.

About this clone itself: The junction shows a germline mismatch at one end, possibly a read error. V is TRBV6-1 and J is TRBJ1-1; perhaps TRBD1 as D (6 bases). The CDR3 loop spans 13 amino acids. Per germline, CDR1 MNHNS and CDR2 SASEGT. CDR3 sequence reads: CASSEAPDSQTLF. DNA for the CDR3: TGTGCCAGCAGTGAAGCGCCGGACAGTCAGACCTTATTT.

This rearrangement joins TRBV4-1 to TRBJ1-2; 8 bases are shared with TRBD1. V gave up 0 bases and J gave up 3 bases; unmatched junction bases: 0. The CDR3 runs 14 residues. Looked up from germline, CDR1 is MGHRA and CDR2 is YSYEKL. In DNA form, the CDR3 reads TGCGCCAGCAGCCAAGAACAGGGGGACTATGGCTACACCTTC. Its protein is CASSQEQGDYGYTF.

The V call is TRBV7-2, the J call TRBJ2-3; TRBD1 might be the D (6 bases). CDR3 length: 13 residues. Trimming shortened V by 1 base and J by 5 bases, and 7 bases separated the two germline ends. In germline, CDR1 is SGHTA, CDR2 FQGNSA. CDR3 residues: CASSLVGGDTQYF. DNA for the CDR3: TGTGCCAGCAGCTTAGTAGGGGGAGATACGCAGTATTTT.

V usage is TRBV27 and J usage is TRBJ1-2, with no clear D. Germline CDR1 is MNHEY and CDR2 is SMNVEV (reference sequence). This CDR3 comprises 15 residues. Trimming left V 3 bases short and J 3 bases short, with 14 bases between. CDR3 in DNA: TGTGCCAGCAGTTTTAATTACGGGGTAGACTATGGCTACACCTTC. It is translated as CASSFNYGVDYGYTF.

The chain combines TRBV5-8 with TRBJ1-2, with 7 bases identical to TRBD1. The CDR3 contains 14 residues. J was trimmed by 5 bases and V by 4 bases; bases with no gene match: 8. Germline V gene sequence: CDR1 SGHTS, CDR2 YDEGEE. CDR3 in amino acids: CASSDEGGWYGYTF. The CDR3 DNA is TGTGCCAGCAGCGACGAAGGGGGCTGGTATGGCTACACCTTC.

With respect to this clone: Other nucleotide sequences from this sample produce the same CDR3. The chain links TRBV7-3 to TRBJ2-1, with 7 bases that match TRBD1. The CDR3 has 15 residues. CDR1 is SGHTA, CDR2 FQGTGA, per germline. V dropped 2 bases and J dropped 0; count of bases not matched to a gene: 1. CDR3 nucleotide sequence: TGTGCCAGCAGCTTATCAGGGGGCTCCTACAATGAGCAGTTCTTC. It is translated as CASSLSGGSYNEQFF.

The chain combines TRBV29-1 with TRBJ1-5; 8 nucleotides match TRBD1. Trimming removed 6 bases from V and 6 bases from J; junction bases left unmatched: 7. The CDR3 runs 13 residues. CDR1 and CDR2 (germline): SQVTM, ANQGSEA. The CDR3 sequence is CSVLDRGGQPQHF. The CDR3 DNA is TGCAGCGTGCTCGACAGGGGTGGTCAGCCCCAGCATTTT.

The count of this clone is one. The rearrangement uses TRBV4-3 and TRBJ1-2, with 8 positions matching TRBD1. V gave up 3 bases and J gave up 2 bases; unmatched junction bases: 14. CDR3 size: 18 residues. CDR1 and CDR2 (germline): LGHNA, YSLEER. CDR3 in DNA: TGCGCCAGCAGCCAGCAACTAATTTATGCAGGGGGCAACTATGGCTACACCTTC. As protein: CASSQQLIYAGGNYGYTF.